This is a list of T cell receptor beta chains from one sample in a study of T cells after yellow fever vaccination. TCRdb recomputed calls from the 5' RACE reads with MiXCR, one row per CDR3 protein. Here the sample spans some 420,000 distinct CDR3 sequences, 18% being singletons. The specimen was PBMCs, collected before the yellow fever booster vaccination. The receptors shown here come from a young man who received the YFV17D yellow fever vaccine. CDR3s include the opening cysteine and the closing phenylalanine or tryptophan. Each record gives: V gene, J gene, CDR3 protein.

TRBV6-5	TRBJ2-7	CASTLRSEQYF
TRBV29-1	TRBJ1-4	CSVAGWDRGPGNEKLFF
TRBV15	TRBJ1-5	CATSPDRYSNQPQHF
TRBV7-2	TRBJ1-4	CASSFVRGEKLFF
TRBV20-1	TRBJ2-5	CSASWRGQESQYF
TRBV7-2	TRBJ2-7	CASRPGLAGGGEQYF
TRBV5-1	TRBJ2-1	CASSSARQEQFF
TRBV2	TRBJ1-6	CAGHSLSSYNSPLHF
TRBV5-1	TRBJ2-1	CASSSTGENEQFF
TRBV19	TRBJ2-3	CASSTGSDTQYF
TRBV7-2	TRBJ2-3	CASSLGPAGHSTDTQYF
TRBV27	TRBJ2-5	CASSTGEETQYF
TRBV7-4	TRBJ2-2	CASSFRSANTGELFF
TRBV7-2	TRBJ2-7	CASSFRALSEQYF
TRBV29-1	TRBJ2-2	CSVEGHLSNTGELFF
TRBV13	TRBJ2-7	CASSAPNVAHRNDLSYEQYF
TRBV29-1	TRBJ1-1	CSGRRGGPEAFF
TRBV7-6	TRBJ2-2	CASRIAGFAGELFF
TRBV27	TRBJ2-1	CASTMVGTIGNEQFF
TRBV15	TRBJ2-4	CATSRTRDRAKNIQYF
TRBV18	TRBJ2-2	CASSPARRNTGELFF
TRBV4-1	TRBJ2-1	CASSQGHRDRGPYNEQFF
TRBV7-3	TRBJ2-3	CASSPGGISTDTQYF
TRBV28	TRBJ1-3	CASSSPGAGNTIYF
TRBV27	TRBJ2-4	CASSPEGTRRYF
TRBV6-6	TRBJ2-5	CASSYSGGAETQYF
TRBV7-2	TRBJ2-5	CASSHTGIQETQYF
TRBV9	TRBJ2-2	CASSVVTNTGELFF
TRBV4-3	TRBJ1-5	CASSQDRELPQHF
TRBV5-1	TRBJ2-1	CASSSLAGGHNEQFF
TRBV29-1	TRBJ2-7	CSVEDWTSGGMYEQYF
TRBV12-3/TRBV12-4	TRBJ1-1	CASSLLARDAFF
TRBV27	TRBJ1-2	CASSLSGESYGYTF
TRBV5-1	TRBJ2-3	CASSFLDADTQYF
TRBV20-1	TRBJ2-5	CSARGLTQTQETQYF
TRBV4-1	TRBJ2-3	CASSRGWDTQYF
TRBV5-1	TRBJ1-1	CASKGNQGDTEAFF
TRBV7-2	TRBJ2-7	CASSIITQGVNEQYF
TRBV29-1	TRBJ1-1	CSVFDTEAFF
TRBV18	TRBJ2-5	CASSPPGEGDETQYF
TRBV7-2	TRBJ1-2	CASSPLDGYTF
TRBV20-1	TRBJ1-3	CSARHRSQRNTIYF
TRBV4-3	TRBJ1-2	CASSRERQAHYGYTF
TRBV5-5	TRBJ2-5	CASSSGEIRETQYF
TRBV14	TRBJ2-6	CASQESWAAGIEANVLTF